This TCR beta chain was documented in a study of cytomegalovirus exposure and HLA in healthy donors. Germline CDR1 and CDR2: SGHTA and FQGNSA. The CDR3 is 15 residues long. V was cut by 4 bases and J by 0 bases, with 11 bases left in between. General observations from the study: There were some 150 TCR beta chains listed as cytomegalovirus-associated. TCR beta V- and J-gene trimming, according to a later analysis, was linked to a missense DCLRE1C variant.

Primers: 60 Vbeta forward and 13 Jbeta reverse. Assay: immunoSEQ multiplex PCR; the TCRdb copy retains only in-frame clones and omits some. This table holds 200,000 to 250,000 clones, around 80% found once. Remarks on this clone: As yet, its antigen is unknown.

The gene calls are TRBV7-2 and TRBJ2-3; the D gene is possibly TRBD2 (5 bases). Material for sequencing was PBMCs. The receptor comes from a man younger than 30 in good health and CMV-seronegative. The DNA for the CDR3 is TGTGCCAGCAGCTCGGAGGCCCTAAGCACAGATACGCAGTATTTT. It encodes CASSSEALSTDTQYF.